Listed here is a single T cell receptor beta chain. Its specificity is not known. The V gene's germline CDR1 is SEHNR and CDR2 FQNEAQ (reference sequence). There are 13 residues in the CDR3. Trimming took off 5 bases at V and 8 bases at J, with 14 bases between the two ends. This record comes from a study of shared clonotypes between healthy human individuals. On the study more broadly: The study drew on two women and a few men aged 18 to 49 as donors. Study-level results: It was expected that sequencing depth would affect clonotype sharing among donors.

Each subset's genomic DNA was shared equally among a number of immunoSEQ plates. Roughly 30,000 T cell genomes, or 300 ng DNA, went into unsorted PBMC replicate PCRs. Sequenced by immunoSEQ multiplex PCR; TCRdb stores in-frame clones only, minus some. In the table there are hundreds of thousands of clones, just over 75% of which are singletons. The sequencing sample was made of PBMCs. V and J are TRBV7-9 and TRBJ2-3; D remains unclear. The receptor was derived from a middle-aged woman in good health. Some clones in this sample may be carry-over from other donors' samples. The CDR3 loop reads CASSATLGLTQYF. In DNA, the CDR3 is TGTGCCAGCAGCGCCACTCTAGGCCTTACGCAGTATTTT.